These 16 T cell receptor beta chains were sequenced from one sample in a study of regulatory T cells in long-lasting Graves disease. Relying on iRepertoire HTBI primers and Arm-PCR of CDR3 regions, the team built TCR beta libraries. TCRdb reprocessed the multiplex PCR reads via MiXCR and lists one record per CDR3 protein. The profile shows some 400,000 distinct CDR3 sequences, under 15% of them singletons. Noted time point: newly diagnosed GD, antithyroid drugs for less than 3 months. Isolated PBMC RNA provided the starting material for the TCR library. These data were also reused for a study on T cells in Graves' hyperthyroidism and ophthalmopathy.

The source material was peripheral blood mononuclear cells (PBMCs), sampled at new diagnosis, from a patient treated with antithyroid drugs. These receptors originate from a woman under 40 with Graves disease.

This clonotype was counted ten times or more. This sequence joins TRBV12-3 or TRBV12-4 and TRBJ2-1, with a possible D match to TRBD1 (5 bases). The germline V and J ends were trimmed by 2 bases and 4 bases, with 15 bases remaining between them. The length of the CDR3 is 16 residues. CDR3 loop: CASSLLRTLPYNEQFF. In DNA form, the CDR3 reads TGTGCCAGCAGTTTATTGCGGACACTCCCTTACAATGAGCAGTTCTTC.

The chain combines TRBV30 with TRBJ1-2, with D uncertain. Germline V CDR1 and CDR2: GTSNPN, SVGIG (reference sequence). This CDR3 has 11 residues. The germline V and J ends were trimmed by 2 bases and 8 bases, with 9 bases remaining between them. CDR3 sequence reads: CAWSRILGYTF. CDR3 in DNA: TGTGCCTGGAGTAGGATCTTAGGCTACACCTTC.

The rearrangement joins TRBV7-9 to TRBJ2-1; D gene ambiguous. The germline V gene encodes CDR1 SEHNR and CDR2 FQNEAQ (reference sequence). CDR3 length: 12 amino acids. Trimming took 5 bases from V and 8 from J, leaving 10 bases between them. CDR3 coding DNA: TGTGCCAGCAGCCCTCTAGGTCATGAGCAGTTCTTC. Protein sequence: CASSPLGHEQFF.

V gene TRBV11-2 combines with J gene TRBJ1-1; 8 bases are a match to TRBD1. Germline CDR1 SGHAT, CDR2 FQNNGV. V was clipped by 5 bases and J by 4 bases; unmatched bases: 6. This CDR3 is built from 14 residues. This CDR3 reads CASSQGASSTEAFF. In nucleotides, the CDR3 is TGTGCCAGCAGCCAGGGGGCCAGTTCCACTGAAGCTTTCTTT.

On this clonotype: A much larger clone sits a single nucleotide away, making a read error possible. This chain uses TRBV28 with TRBJ2-1, with 11 bases that match TRBD2. V lost 6 bases to trimming and J lost 10 bases; unmatched junction nucleotides: 17. CDR3 length equals 17 residues. Germline CDR1 MDHEN, CDR2 SYDVKM. CDR3 DNA sequence: TGTGCCAGCAGGCGGCTAGCGGGAGGAGTAAAAGTCTACGAGCAGTTCTTC. Its translation is CASRRLAGGVKVYEQFF.

Ten or more counts support this clonotype. V usage is TRBV11-2 and J usage is TRBJ2-1; D is uncertain. The CDR3 has 13 residues. Germline V gene lookup returns CDR1 SGHAT and CDR2 FQNNGV. With 2 bases removed from V and 8 bases from J, the gap between germline ends came to 10 bases. CDR3 protein: CASSLRVDHEQFF. CDR3 nucleotides: TGTGCCAGCAGCTTAAGGGTGGACCATGAGCAGTTCTTC.

This clonotype was picked up a small number of times. V and J are TRBV7-3 and TRBJ1-2; D is undetermined. The V gene's germline CDR1 is SGHTA and CDR2 FQGTGA. This CDR3 is 16 amino acids long. The germline V and J ends were trimmed by 3 bases and 3 bases, with 17 bases remaining between them. CDR3 bases: TGTGCCAGCAGCTTTGGCAGCAGTCTCCTCCACTATGGCTACACCTTC. It is translated as CASSFGSSLLHYGYTF.

A few counts support this clonotype. DNA for the CDR3: TGTGCCAGCAGTGGACTAGCGGGAGTCGGTTTATCCGGGGAGCTGTTTTTT. It encodes CASSGLAGVGLSGELFF. The chain carries TRBV28 and TRBJ2-2, with 13 bases fitting TRBD2. This CDR3 comprises 17 residues. Trimming removed 5 bases from V and 6 bases from J; junction bases left unmatched: 9. Germline V lookup: CDR1 MDHEN, CDR2 SYDVKM.

This clonotype was detected many times. The rearrangement links TRBV2 to TRBJ2-2, with D uncertain. Deletions cut 4 bases from V and 6 bases from J, with 9 bases between. The length of the CDR3 is 13 residues. CDR1 and CDR2 (germline): SNHLY, FYNNEI. Here the CDR3 reads CASSVQFAGELFF. The CDR3 nucleotides read TGTGCCAGCAGTGTACAATTTGCCGGGGAGCTGTTTTTT.

The rearrangement uses TRBV12-3 or TRBV12-4 and TRBJ2-2, with a possible D match to TRBD1 (6 bases). CDR3 length: 14 amino acids. The V gene lost 6 bases and the J gene lost 3 bases, with 11 bases spanning the gap. CDR3 sequence reads: CASRLQGYTGELFF. In nucleotides, the CDR3 is TGTGCCAGCAGGTTGCAGGGGTACACCGGGGAGCTGTTTTTT.

This clonotype has just a few counts. The rearrangement uses TRBV29-1 and TRBJ1-5, with 7 positions matching TRBD1. Germline V gene lookup returns CDR1 SQVTM and CDR2 ANQGSEA. The CDR3 is made up of 14 amino acids. The junction had 7 bases not matched to a gene; V was cut back by 0 bases and J by 8 bases. Here the CDR3 DNA reads TGCAGCGTTGAAGAAACAGGGGCCGGGGAGCCCCAGCATTTT. Encoded protein: CSVEETGAGEPQHF.

There are many counts of this clonotype. The rearrangement uses TRBV4-2 and TRBJ1-1; D unclear. Germline CDR1 LGHNA, CDR2 YNFKEQ. The CDR3 contains 15 residues. Trimming shortened V by 0 bases and J by 2 bases, and 10 bases separated the two germline ends. The CDR3 DNA sequence: TGTGCCAGCAGCCAAGAGGGCAGATTTAACACTGAAGCTTTCTTT. Translation: CASSQEGRFNTEAFF.

Of note for this clonotype: The conserved phenylalanine or tryptophan is not found at the CDR3 terminus, so this likely reflects a read error. No DNA is shown, since the ends of the CDR3 on it are uncertain; the CDR3 is the one TCRdb lists. J is TRBJ2-7 and V is TRBV11-3; whether TRBD2, the table's D call, matches the DNA was not checked. Germline V gives CDR1 SGHNT, CDR2 YENEEA. Counting both end residues, the CDR3 totals 8 amino acids. This CDR3 is CASSQLAG.

Details on this clonotype: A much larger clone lies one base from this, so it may be a read error. The rearrangement uses TRBV13 and TRBJ2-1, with a tentative D call TRBD1 (5 bases). The CDR3 runs 16 residues. Germline CDR1 is PRHDT and CDR2 is FYEKMQ (reference sequence). The CDR3 nucleotides read TGTGCCGGCAGCTCCCCAGGGAAGGAATCCTACAATGAGCAGTTCTTC. It yields the protein CAGSSPGKESYNEQFF.

Many counts were recorded for this clonotype. The chain links TRBV29-1 to TRBJ1-5, with TRBD1 matching over 7 bases. V gave up 7 bases and J gave up 6 bases; unmatched junction bases: 9. CDR1 and CDR2 (germline): SQVTM, ANQGSEA. This CDR3 region has 13 residues. The CDR3 DNA sequence: TGCAGCGCTCGGACAGGCCCAGGTCAGCCCCAGCATTTT. The encoded protein is CSARTGPGQPQHF.

The table lists this clonotype with many counts. J is TRBJ2-7 and V is TRBV4-1; either TRBD1 or TRBD2 may supply D (5 bases each). Deletions cut 1 base from V and 3 bases from J, with 13 bases between. This CDR3 has 15 amino acids. CDR1 is MGHRA, CDR2 YSYEKL, per germline. CDR3 in amino acids: CASSQGTAGGYEQYF. In DNA form, the CDR3 reads TGCGCCAGCAGCCAAGGCACCGCTGGGGGCTACGAGCAGTACTTC.